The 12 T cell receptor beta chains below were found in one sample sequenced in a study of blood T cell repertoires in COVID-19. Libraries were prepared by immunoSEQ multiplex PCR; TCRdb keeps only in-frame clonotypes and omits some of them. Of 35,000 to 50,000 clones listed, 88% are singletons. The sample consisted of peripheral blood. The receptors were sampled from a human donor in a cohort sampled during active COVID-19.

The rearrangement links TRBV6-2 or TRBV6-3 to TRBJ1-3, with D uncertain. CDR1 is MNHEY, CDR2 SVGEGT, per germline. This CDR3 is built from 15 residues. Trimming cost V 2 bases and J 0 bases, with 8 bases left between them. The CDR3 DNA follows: TGTGCCAGCAGTTACGTCGGGTTCTCTGGAAACACCATATATTTT. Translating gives CASSYVGFSGNTIYF.

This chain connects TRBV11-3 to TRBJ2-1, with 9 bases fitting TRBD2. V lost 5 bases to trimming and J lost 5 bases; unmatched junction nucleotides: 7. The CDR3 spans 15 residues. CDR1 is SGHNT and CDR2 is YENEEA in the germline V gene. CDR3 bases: TGTGCCAGCAGCCCACTAGCGGGCGTGAACAATGAGCAGTTCTTC. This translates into CASSPLAGVNNEQFF.

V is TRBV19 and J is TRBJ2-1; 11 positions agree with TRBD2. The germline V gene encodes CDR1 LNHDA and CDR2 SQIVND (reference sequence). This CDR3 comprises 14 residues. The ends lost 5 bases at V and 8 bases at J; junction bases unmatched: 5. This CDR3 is CASSPGTSGHEQFF. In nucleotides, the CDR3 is TGTGCCAGTAGTCCCGGGACTAGCGGCCATGAGCAGTTCTTC.

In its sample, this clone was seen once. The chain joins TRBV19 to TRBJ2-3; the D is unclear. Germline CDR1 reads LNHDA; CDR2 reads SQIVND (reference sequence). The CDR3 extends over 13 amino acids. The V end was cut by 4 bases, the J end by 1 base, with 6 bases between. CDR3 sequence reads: CASSKTGTDTQYF. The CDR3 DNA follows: TGTGCCAGTAGTAAAACGGGCACAGATACGCAGTATTTT. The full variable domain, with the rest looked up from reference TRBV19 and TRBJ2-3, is DGGITQSPKYLFRKEGQNVTLSCEQNLNHDAMYWYRQDPGQGLRLIYYSQIVNDFQKGDIAEGYSVSREKKESFPLTVTSAQKNPTAFYLCASSKTGTDTQYFGPGTRLTVL.

CDR3 in amino acids: CASSTALNTEAFF. CDR3 nucleotides: TGTGCCAGCAGTACAGCACTGAACACTGAAGCTTTCTTT. The chain carries TRBV12-3 or TRBV12-4 and TRBJ1-1, with no clear D. The CDR3 covers 13 residues. V shed 5 bases and J shed 0 bases, with 7 bases lying between them.

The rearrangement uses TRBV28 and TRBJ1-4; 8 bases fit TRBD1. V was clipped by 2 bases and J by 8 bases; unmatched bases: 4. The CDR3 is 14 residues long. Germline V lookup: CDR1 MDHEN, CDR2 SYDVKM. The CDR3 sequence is CASSLGQGGEKLFF. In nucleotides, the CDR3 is TGTGCCAGCAGTTTAGGACAGGGCGGGGAAAAACTGTTTTTT.

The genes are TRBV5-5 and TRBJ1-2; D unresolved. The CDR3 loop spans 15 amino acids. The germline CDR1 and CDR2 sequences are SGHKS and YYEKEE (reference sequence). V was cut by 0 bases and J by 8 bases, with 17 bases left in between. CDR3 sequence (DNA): TGTGCCAGCAGCTTGGAACCGCGCGGGTTGGGCGGCTACACCTTC. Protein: CASSLEPRGLGGYTF.

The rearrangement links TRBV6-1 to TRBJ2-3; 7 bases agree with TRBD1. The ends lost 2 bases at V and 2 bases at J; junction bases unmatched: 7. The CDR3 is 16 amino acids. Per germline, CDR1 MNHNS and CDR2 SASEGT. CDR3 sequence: CASSENLGQITDTQYF. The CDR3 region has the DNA TGTGCCAGCAGTGAAAATCTGGGACAGATCACAGATACGCAGTATTTT.

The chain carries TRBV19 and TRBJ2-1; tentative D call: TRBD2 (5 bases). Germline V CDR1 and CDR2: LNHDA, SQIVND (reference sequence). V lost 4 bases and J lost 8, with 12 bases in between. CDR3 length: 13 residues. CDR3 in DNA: TGTGCCAGTAGTAGCACCGGGAAGGATGAGCAGTTCTTC. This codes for CASSSTGKDEQFF.

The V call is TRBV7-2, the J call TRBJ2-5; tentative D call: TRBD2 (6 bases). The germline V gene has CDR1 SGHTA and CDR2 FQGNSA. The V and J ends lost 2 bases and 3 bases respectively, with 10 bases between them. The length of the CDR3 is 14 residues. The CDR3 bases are TGTGCCAGCAGCTTAAACGGGGGAGAAGAGACCCAGTACTTC. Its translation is CASSLNGGEETQYF.

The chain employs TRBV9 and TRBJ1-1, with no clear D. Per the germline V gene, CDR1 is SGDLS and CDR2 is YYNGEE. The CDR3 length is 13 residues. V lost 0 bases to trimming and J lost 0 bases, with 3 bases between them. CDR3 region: CASSVAVNTEAFF. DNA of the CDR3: TGTGCCAGCAGCGTAGCTGTGAACACTGAAGCTTTCTTT.

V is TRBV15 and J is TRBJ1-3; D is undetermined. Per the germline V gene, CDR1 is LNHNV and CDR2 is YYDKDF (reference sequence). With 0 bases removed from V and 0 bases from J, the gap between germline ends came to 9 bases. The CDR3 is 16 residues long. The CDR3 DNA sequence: TGTGCCACCAGCAGAGATCGGGTGACCTCTGGAAACACCATATATTTT. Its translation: CATSRDRVTSGNTIYF.